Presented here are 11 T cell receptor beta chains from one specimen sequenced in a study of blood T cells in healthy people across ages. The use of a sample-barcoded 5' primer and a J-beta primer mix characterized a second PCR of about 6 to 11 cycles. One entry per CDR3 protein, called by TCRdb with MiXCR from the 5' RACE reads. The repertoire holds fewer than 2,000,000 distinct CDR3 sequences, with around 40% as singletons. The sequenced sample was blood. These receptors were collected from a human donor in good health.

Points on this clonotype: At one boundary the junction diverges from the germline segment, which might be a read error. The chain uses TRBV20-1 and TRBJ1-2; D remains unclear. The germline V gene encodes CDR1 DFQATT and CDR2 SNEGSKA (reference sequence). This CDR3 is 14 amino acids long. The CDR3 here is CSAGDLGRLHGYTF. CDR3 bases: TGCAGTGCTGGAGATCTGGGCAGATTACATGGCTACACCTTC.

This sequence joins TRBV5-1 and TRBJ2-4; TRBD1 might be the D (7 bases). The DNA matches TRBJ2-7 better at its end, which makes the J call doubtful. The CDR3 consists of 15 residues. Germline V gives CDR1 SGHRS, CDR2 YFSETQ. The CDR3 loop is CASSLGRTGFYEQYF. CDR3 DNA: TGCGCCAGCAGCCTGGGGAGGACAGGCTTCTACGAGCAGTACTTC.

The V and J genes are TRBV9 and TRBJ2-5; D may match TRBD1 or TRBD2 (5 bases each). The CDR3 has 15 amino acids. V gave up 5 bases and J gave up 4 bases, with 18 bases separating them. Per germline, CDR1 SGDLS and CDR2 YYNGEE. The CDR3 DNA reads TGTGCCAGCAGTAAACAGGAGGTCTCGGCAGAGACCCAGTACTTC. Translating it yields CASSKQEVSAETQYF. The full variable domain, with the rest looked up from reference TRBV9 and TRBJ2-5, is DSGVTQTPKHLITATGQRVTLRCSPRSGDLSVYWYQQSLDQGLQFLIQYYNGEERAKGNILERFSAQQFPDLHSELNLSSLELGDSALYFCASSKQEVSAETQYFGPGTRLLVL.

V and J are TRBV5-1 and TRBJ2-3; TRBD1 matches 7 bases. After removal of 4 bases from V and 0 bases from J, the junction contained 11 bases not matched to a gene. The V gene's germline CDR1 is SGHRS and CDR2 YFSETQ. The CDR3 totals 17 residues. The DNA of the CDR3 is TGCGCCAGCAGCCTTACAAGGGGACAGTACAGCACAGATACGCAGTATTTT. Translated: CASSLTRGQYSTDTQYF.

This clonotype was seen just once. CDR3 in amino acids: CAISEPTSGSQETQYF. For the CDR3, the DNA is TGTGCCATCAGTGAGCCGACTAGCGGGAGCCAAGAGACCCAGTACTTC. The V and J genes are TRBV10-3 and TRBJ2-5; 12 positions match TRBD2. The V gene end was trimmed by 2 bases and the J gene end by 1 base; junction bases not matched to a gene: 2. This CDR3 region has 16 residues. CDR1 and CDR2 from the germline V gene are ENHRY and SYGVKD.

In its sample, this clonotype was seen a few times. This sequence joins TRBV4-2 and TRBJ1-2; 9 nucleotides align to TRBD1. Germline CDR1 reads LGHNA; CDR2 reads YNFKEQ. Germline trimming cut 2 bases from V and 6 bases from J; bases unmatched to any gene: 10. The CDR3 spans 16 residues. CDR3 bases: TGTGCCAGCAGCCAAATAGGACAGGGGCGTATGGATGGCTACACCTTC. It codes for CASSQIGQGRMDGYTF.

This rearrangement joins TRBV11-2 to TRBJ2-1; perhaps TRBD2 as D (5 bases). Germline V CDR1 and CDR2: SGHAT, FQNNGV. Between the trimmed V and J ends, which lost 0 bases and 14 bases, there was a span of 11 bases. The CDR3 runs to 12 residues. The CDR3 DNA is TGTGCCAGCAGCTTAGATCGGGGAGAGGAGTTCTTC. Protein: CASSLDRGEEFF.

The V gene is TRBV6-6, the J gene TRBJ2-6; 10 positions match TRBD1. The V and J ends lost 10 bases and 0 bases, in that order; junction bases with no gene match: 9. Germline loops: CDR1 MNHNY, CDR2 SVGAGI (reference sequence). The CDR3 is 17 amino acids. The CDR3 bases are TGTGCCACCTTTAGGACAGGGGGAATCTCTGGGGCCAACGTCCTGACTTTC. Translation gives CATFRTGGISGANVLTF.

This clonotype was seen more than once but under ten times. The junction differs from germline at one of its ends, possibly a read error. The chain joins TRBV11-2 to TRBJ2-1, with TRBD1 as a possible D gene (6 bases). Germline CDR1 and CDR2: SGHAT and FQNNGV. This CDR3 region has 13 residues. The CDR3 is CASSLDRNNERFF. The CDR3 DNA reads TGTGCCAGCAGCCTGGACAGAAACAATGAGCGGTTCTTC. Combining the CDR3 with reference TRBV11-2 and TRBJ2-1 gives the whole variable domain EAGVAQSPRYKIIEKRQSVAFWCNPISGHATLYWYQQILGQGPKLLIQFQNNGVVDDSQLPKDRFSAERLKGVDSTLKIQPAKLEDSAVYLCASSLDRNNERFFGPGTRLTVL.

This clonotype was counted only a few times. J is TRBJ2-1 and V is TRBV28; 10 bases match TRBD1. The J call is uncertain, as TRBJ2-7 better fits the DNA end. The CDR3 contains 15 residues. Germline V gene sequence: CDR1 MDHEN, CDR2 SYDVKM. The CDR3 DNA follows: TGTGCCAGCAGTCCGGACAGGGGGTCATACAATGAGCAGTACTTC. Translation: CASSPDRGSYNEQYF.

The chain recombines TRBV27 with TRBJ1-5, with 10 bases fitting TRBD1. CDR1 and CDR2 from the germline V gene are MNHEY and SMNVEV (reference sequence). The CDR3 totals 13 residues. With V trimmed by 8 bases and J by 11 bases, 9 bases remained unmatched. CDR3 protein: CASRDRGRGAQHF. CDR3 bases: TGTGCCAGCCGGGACAGGGGTCGAGGGGCCCAGCATTTT.